The text below deals with one T cell receptor beta chain. Its antigen is unknown. The sample comes from a study of OX40 agonist ivuxolimab in advanced cancers. Regarding the study as a whole: At doses 0.1 to 3.0 mg/kg, CD4+ and CD8+ clones expanded.

This CDR3 region has 13 residues. Germline V CDR1 and CDR2: ENHRY, SYGVKD. V gave up 4 bases and J gave up 8 bases; unmatched junction bases: 5. Profiling relied on immunoSEQ multiplex PCR, and the TCRdb table lists in-frame clones only, not all of them. This sample has approximately 79,000 clones, with roughly 86% found just once. The clonotype originates from an adult with an advanced solid tumor such as melanoma, head and neck, liver or kidney cancer. The sample was CD4+ or CD8+ T cells sorted from blood, taken in a trial of the OX40 agonist ivuxolimab. V gene TRBV10-3 combines with J gene TRBJ1-2; TRBD1 matches 9 bases. The CDR3 DNA sequence: TGTGCCATCAGTGCACAGGGGGCGAGGGGCTACACCTTC. Protein sequence: CAISAQGARGYTF.